One and the same sample provided the 14 T cell receptor beta chains below, sequenced in a study of memory CD4+ T cells and cytomegalovirus serostatus. The sort gate was single viable CD3+CD4+CD8-CD45RO+ cells for memory CD4+ T cells. Profiling relied on immunoSEQ multiplex PCR, and the TCRdb table lists in-frame clones only, not all of them. This table holds approximately 46,000 clones, roughly 73% found once. Sample: memory CD4+ T cells from blood. These receptors all come from an adult in good health and CMV-seronegative.

The chain is built from TRBV5-1 and TRBJ1-2; D remains unclear. Trimming pared 0 bases from V and 8 bases from J, leaving 5 bases between. Germline assignment: CDR1 SGHRS and CDR2 YFSETQ. This CDR3 contains 11 residues. CDR3 amino acids: CASSLGVGYTF. The DNA of the CDR3 is TGCGCCAGCAGCTTGGGAGTGGGCTACACCTTC.

This chain joins TRBV15 and TRBJ1-1; TRBD1 might be the D (6 bases). This CDR3 has 13 residues. The V and J ends lost 5 bases and 4 bases respectively, with 11 bases between them. Per germline, CDR1 LNHNV and CDR2 YYDKDF (reference sequence). The CDR3 DNA reads TGTGCCACCAGCGCCACAGGGTTCACTGAAGCTTTCTTT. It translates to CATSATGFTEAFF. The full variable domain, with the rest looked up from reference TRBV15 and TRBJ1-1, is DAMVIQNPRYQVTQFGKPVTLSCSQTLNHNVMYWYQQKSSQAPKLLFHYYDKDFNNEADTPDNFQSRRPNTSFCFLDIRSPGLGDTAMYLCATSATGFTEAFFGQGTRLTVV.

The V and J genes are TRBV2 and TRBJ2-3, with D maybe TRBD2 (5 bases). V lost 5 bases and J lost 0, with 24 bases in between. The CDR3 is 19 amino acids. The germline V gene encodes CDR1 SNHLY and CDR2 FYNNEI. The CDR3 nucleotides are TGTGCCAGCAGTCTTTTAGCGTTCATTTTTCTCACTAGCACAGATACGCAGTATTTT. It yields the protein CASSLLAFIFLTSTDTQYF.

As concerns this clone: Different DNA sequences within this sample yield the same CDR3. The chain is built from TRBV7-2 and TRBJ2-3; D unresolved. The CDR3 loop spans 14 amino acids. V lost 5 bases and J 0 bases, leaving 9 bases between the germline ends. Per the germline V gene, CDR1 is SGHTA and CDR2 is FQGNSA. CDR3 protein: CASSPPPSTDTQYF. CDR3 DNA: TGTGCCAGCAGCCCCCCCCCTAGCACAGATACGCAGTATTTT. Supplemented by reference TRBV7-2 and TRBJ2-3, the full variable domain reads GAGVSQSPSNKVTEKGKDVELRCDPISGHTALYWYRQSLGQGLEFLIYFQGNSAPDKSGLPSDRFSAERTGGSVSTLTIQRTQQEDSAVYLCASSPPPSTDTQYFGPGTRLTVL.

The chain recombines TRBV5-1 with TRBJ2-2, with TRBD2 identical over 10 bases. Germline V gene lookup returns CDR1 SGHRS and CDR2 YFSETQ. Trimming cost V 3 bases and J 6 bases; bases outside gene matches: 8. The CDR3 runs to 16 residues. CDR3 nucleotides: TGCGCCAGCAGCTCCCTAACTAGCGGGGACCCCGGGGAGCTGTTTTTT. The encoded protein is CASSSLTSGDPGELFF.

The V gene is TRBV5-1, the J gene TRBJ2-3; a weak D match, TRBD1 (8 bases). The germline V and J ends were trimmed by 4 bases and 5 bases, with 14 bases remaining between them. This CDR3 spans 14 amino acids. The germline V gene has CDR1 SGHRS and CDR2 YFSETQ. The CDR3 DNA follows: TGCGCCAGCAGCCAACAGGGGGGGATAGATACGCAGTATTTT. Translating it yields CASSQQGGIDTQYF.

The chain carries TRBV20-1 and TRBJ2-7, with D perhaps matching TRBD2 (5 bases). Germline values: CDR1 DFQATT, CDR2 SNEGSKA (reference sequence). V gave up 3 bases and J gave up 12 bases, with 15 bases separating them. The CDR3 loop spans 11 amino acids. CDR3 nucleotides: TGCAGTGCTAGGGGTGGTTCGGCGGGGTACTTC. It codes for CSARGGSAGYF.

This clone was counted once. The chain employs TRBV27 and TRBJ2-5, with D possibly TRBD2 on 7 matching bases. CDR1 and CDR2 (germline): MNHEY, SMNVEV (reference sequence). The germline V and J ends were trimmed by 2 bases and 5 bases, with 15 bases remaining between them. The CDR3 runs to 15 residues. DNA of the CDR3: TGTGCCAGCAGTTTAGGTGGGGGGGCCGGGGAGACCCAGTACTTC. Its protein is CASSLGGGAGETQYF.

The CDR3: CASSLLTEAFF. For the CDR3, the DNA is TGTGCCAGCAGCTTATTGACTGAAGCTTTCTTT. The rearrangement uses TRBV11-2 and TRBJ1-1; the D is unclear. Germline-derived CDR1 and CDR2 are SGHAT and FQNNGV. CDR3 length: 11 amino acids. Trimming took 2 bases from V and 5 from J, leaving 3 bases between them.

This clone came up a few times. The chain carries TRBV9 and TRBJ2-2, with a weak D call TRBD1 (6 bases). Germline-derived CDR1 and CDR2 are SGDLS and YYNGEE. Between the trimmed V and J ends, which lost 4 bases and 5 bases, there was a span of 18 bases. The CDR3 runs 16 residues. CDR3 nucleotides: TGTGCCAGCAGCTCCAGGGGACAAATGGGAACCGGGGAGCTGTTTTTT. Translating gives CASSSRGQMGTGELFF.

This rearrangement joins TRBV11-3 to TRBJ2-2; 7 positions match TRBD2. The CDR3 extends over 13 amino acids. The ends lost 5 bases at V and 3 bases at J; junction bases unmatched: 0. CDR1 is SGHNT and CDR2 is YENEEA in the germline V gene. CDR3 residues: CASSRGDTGELFF. In nucleotides, the CDR3 is TGTGCCAGCAGCCGGGGGGACACCGGGGAGCTGTTTTTT.

The chain joins TRBV9 to TRBJ2-7, with a weak D call TRBD1 (5 bases). Trimming pared 1 base from V and 6 bases from J, leaving 14 bases between. Germline-derived CDR1 and CDR2 are SGDLS and YYNGEE. The CDR3 totals 14 residues. The CDR3 loop is CASSVQVREGEQYF. CDR3 nucleotide sequence: TGTGCCAGCAGCGTACAGGTCAGGGAAGGCGAGCAGTACTTC.

This clone is judged medium-sized. The chain recombines TRBV2 with TRBJ2-7; 7 bases fit TRBD1. Germline-derived CDR1 and CDR2 are SNHLY and FYNNEI. There are 14 residues in the CDR3. V trimming: 6 bases; J trimming: 0 bases; junction bases outside the gene matches: 5. Here the CDR3 reads CASRQDRTSYEQYF. The CDR3 bases are TGTGCCAGCAGACAGGACAGGACCTCCTACGAGCAGTACTTC.

The chain carries TRBV15 and TRBJ1-5, with a weak D call TRBD1 (5 bases). Deletions cut 4 bases from V and 4 bases from J, with 8 bases between. CDR3 size: 13 residues. Germline lookup yields CDR1 LNHNV and CDR2 YYDKDF (reference sequence). This chain's CDR3 is CATSTGQNQPQHF. CDR3 DNA: TGTGCCACCAGCACAGGGCAAAATCAGCCCCAGCATTTT. The entire variable domain, with the rest obtained from reference TRBV15 and TRBJ1-5, is as follows: DAMVIQNPRYQVTQFGKPVTLSCSQTLNHNVMYWYQQKSSQAPKLLFHYYDKDFNNEADTPDNFQSRRPNTSFCFLDIRSPGLGDTAMYLCATSTGQNQPQHFGDGTRLSIL.